This T cell receptor (beta chain) was sequenced during a study of blood T cell repertoires in COVID-19 (dated by TCRdb to 2018 to 2021). About the investigation overall: Samples covering the acute and convalescent phases of COVID-19 were provided by collaborators in the United States, Italy and Spain. The repertoires were made available in a free public database intended to serve as a resource for research on the immune response to SARS-CoV-2. The material from the prospective study consisted of cDNA or gDNA derived from T cells, B-cell-depleted T cells, or PBMCs. A de-identified subject ID, COVID-19 status, age in years and sex were almost always included in the sample metadata. The samples were drawn from two sources: the first 160 participants of the ongoing ImmuneRACE study, and 950 to 1,500 subjects contributed by 6 global collaborators. Where HLA class I and class II types were available, the types were taken from metadata supplied by the sample provider, not from assay-based typing. Subjects who had been exposed to COVID-19, were actively infected with it, or had recovered from it provided the deeply sampled blood TCRbeta repertoires that made up the dataset.

As to this clone: Its antigen is not yet known. No much larger clonotype is one base removed from it; base qualities were not supplied.

In the prospective study, participants were 18 to 89 years old, resided in under 30 geographic areas of the United States, and were enrolled through a virtual design. In the prospective study, cohorts were assigned on the basis of participant-reported clinical history obtained from a screening survey and a study questionnaire. Exposed participants were defined as having been in contact with someone with a PCR-confirmed or clinician-diagnosed COVID-19 case within 2 weeks of study entry. Each participant in the prospective study had whole blood, serum and a nasopharyngeal or oropharyngeal swab collected by mobile phlebotomists. Over an approximately 2-month period, participants in the prospective study had the option of providing additional blood draws and questionnaires. Prospective study blood samples were shipped either frozen or at room temperature before DNA extraction. In the germline V gene (reference sequence), CDR1 corresponds to LGHDT and CDR2 to YNNKEL. Taken from cysteine to phenylalanine, the CDR3 has 13 residues. The entry retains the CDR3 DNA only, 39 bases that are in frame from base 1. V lost 8 bases and J lost 7 bases; the stretch between them is 15 bases long.

The immunoSEQ Assay, a bias-controlled multiplex PCR, was used to amplify TCRbeta CDR3 regions from genomic DNA. In the source study's methods: The number of nucleated cells in each sample was estimated from the amplification of reference gene primers within the assay. To quantify the absolute abundance of each unique TCRbeta CDR3 rearrangement, sequence reads were collapsed and filtered. For each sample, productive Simpson clonality was calculated as the square root of Simpson's diversity index over productive rearrangements. TCRdb took over this immuneACCESS table, retaining in-frame rearrangements with V and J assigned. Such tables are incomplete; in checked studies, under half of the missing clones stem from an unresolved V gene, and the remainder is unexplained. V and J calls and clone size are those listed in that table; D and trimming were worked out from the DNA. The sample includes 180,000 or so clones, with 80% observed a single time. The ten largest clones add up to 13% to 15% of the sample.

Overall study outcomes, separate from this receptor: The amount of clinical and demographic metadata varied by source and participant and was provided uncurated.

The chain is made from TRBV3-1 (or the pseudogene TRBV3-2) and TRBJ1-5; confidence is insufficient to name the D gene. Input material: PBMCs or T cells enriched from blood (not recorded which). This receptor was obtained from a man in his sixties who had been exposed to COVID-19. The base sequence is TGTGCCAGCGGAGGACGGTCCGGGCAGCCCCAGCATTTT. The encoded protein is CASGGRSGQPQHF.